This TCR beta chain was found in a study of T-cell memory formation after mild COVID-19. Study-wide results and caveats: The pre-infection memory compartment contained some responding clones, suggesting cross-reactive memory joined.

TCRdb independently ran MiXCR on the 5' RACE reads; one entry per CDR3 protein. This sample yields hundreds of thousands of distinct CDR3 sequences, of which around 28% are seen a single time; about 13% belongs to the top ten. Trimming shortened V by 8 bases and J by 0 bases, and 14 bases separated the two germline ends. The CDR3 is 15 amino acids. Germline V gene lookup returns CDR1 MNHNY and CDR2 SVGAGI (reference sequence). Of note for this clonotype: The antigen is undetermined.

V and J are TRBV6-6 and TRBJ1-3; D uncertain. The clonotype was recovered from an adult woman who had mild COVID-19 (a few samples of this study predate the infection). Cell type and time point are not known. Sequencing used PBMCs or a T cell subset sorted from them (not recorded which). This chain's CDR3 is CASGSQPPSGNTIYF. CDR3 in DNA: TGTGCCAGCGGTTCACAGCCACCCTCTGGAAACACCATATATTTT.